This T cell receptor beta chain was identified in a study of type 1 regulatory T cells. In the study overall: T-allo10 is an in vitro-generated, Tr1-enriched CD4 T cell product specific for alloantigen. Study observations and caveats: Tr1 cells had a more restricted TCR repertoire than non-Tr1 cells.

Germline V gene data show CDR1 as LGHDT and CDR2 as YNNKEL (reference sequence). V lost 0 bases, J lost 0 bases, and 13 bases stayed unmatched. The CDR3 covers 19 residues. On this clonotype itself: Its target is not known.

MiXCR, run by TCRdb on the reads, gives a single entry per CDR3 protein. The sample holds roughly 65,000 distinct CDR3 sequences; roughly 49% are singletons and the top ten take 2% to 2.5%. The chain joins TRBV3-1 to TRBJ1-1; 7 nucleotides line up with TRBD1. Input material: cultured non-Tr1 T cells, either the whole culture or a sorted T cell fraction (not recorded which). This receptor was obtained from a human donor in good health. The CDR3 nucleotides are TGTGCCAGCAGCCAAGAAGTTCCGGACAGGAACTTCATGAACACTGAAGCTTTCTTT. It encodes CASSQEVPDRNFMNTEAFF.